The T cell receptor beta chain described here comes from a study of tumor-infiltrating lymphocytes in primary liver carcinoma. Study-level results: Tumor-blood pairs (like tumor-adjacent pairs) overlapped less than tumor region pairs did.

In the case of this clonotype: The antigen is unknown.

Co-extracting RNA and DNA was done with roughly 17-33 mg of unsorted bulk tissue as input. Researchers generated TCR beta cDNA from approximately 450 ng of total RNA, relying on a constant-region primer. Investigators got TCR beta libraries out of three nested multiplex PCR rounds, done with slightly modified ARM-PCR. The two initial PCR rounds, about 9 cycles each, used TRBV1-TRBV30 forward and C-beta reverse primers. TCRdb redid the calling of the multiplex PCR reads with MiXCR, one entry per CDR3 protein. The table lists roughly 70,000 distinct CDR3 sequences, 71% of them singletons, with 40% in the top ten. This CDR3 has 19 amino acids. V dropped 0 bases and J dropped 3; count of bases not matched to a gene: 12. The germline gives CDR1 MNHNS, CDR2 SASEGT.

The chain employs TRBV6-1 and TRBJ2-1; TRBD2 aligns across 9 bases. The source of this sequence is a man aged 35 to 55 with primary liver carcinoma and hepatitis B virus infection. The sequenced sample was liver tumor tissue from sampling region 4. Subset noted: tumor region T4, right-lateral pole. The CDR3 is CASSEASGGLAGIYNEQFF. DNA for the CDR3: TGTGCCAGCAGTGAAGCCTCAGGGGGGCTAGCGGGAATCTACAATGAGCAGTTCTTC.